The T cell receptor (beta chain) under discussion was sequenced for a study of vaccination and CD4 T cells after COVID-19. Study background: Overlapping spike peptides served as the stimulus for the cells. These peptides came from SARS-CoV-2 and from the common cold coronaviruses HCoV-NL63, HCoV-OC43 and HCoV-229E.

Concerning this clonotype: Its antigen is not identified.

Specified treatment: roughly ten-day PBMC culture with coronavirus spike peptide pools or control peptides (ViraFEST assay). Peptide pools at roughly 11 ug/ml, together with around 10 IU/ml IL-2, were added to cultures of approximately 2 million PBMCs per well. The germline V gene encodes CDR1 DFQATT and CDR2 SNEGSKA (reference sequence). V lost 6 bases, J lost 1 base, and 3 bases lay in between. The CDR3 consists of 10 residues. An Oncomine TCR Beta short-read assay was used to sequence the DNA from cultured CD4+ T cells. It was from cultured CD4+ T cells that genomic DNA was extracted. TCRdb reprocessed the PCR reads via MiXCR and lists one record per CDR3 protein. The table shows around 25,000 distinct CDR3 sequences, with 58% occurring only once.

The clonotype originates from a human donor who had recovered from COVID-19. V gene TRBV20-1 combines with J gene TRBJ2-5; D is uncertain. Sequencing input: CD4+ T cells from blood, cultured in vitro. In DNA form, the CDR3 reads TGCAGTGCCGTCCAAGAGACCCAGTACTTC. Translated: CSAVQETQYF.